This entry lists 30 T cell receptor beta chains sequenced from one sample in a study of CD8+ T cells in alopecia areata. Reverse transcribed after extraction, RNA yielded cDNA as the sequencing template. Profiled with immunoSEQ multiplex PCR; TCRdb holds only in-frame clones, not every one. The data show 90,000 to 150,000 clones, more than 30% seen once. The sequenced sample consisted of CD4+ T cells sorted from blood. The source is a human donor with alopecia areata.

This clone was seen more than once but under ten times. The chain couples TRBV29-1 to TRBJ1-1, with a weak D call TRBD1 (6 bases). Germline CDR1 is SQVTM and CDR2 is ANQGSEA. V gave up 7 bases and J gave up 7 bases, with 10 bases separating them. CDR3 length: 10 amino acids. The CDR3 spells CSAMTGEAFF. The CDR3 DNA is TGCAGCGCTATGACAGGTGAAGCTTTCTTT.

The CDR3 nucleotides are TGTGCCAGCAGCGATCTACTCGAAGGTGAGCCCCAGCATTTT. It is translated as CASSDLLEGEPQHF. The chain recombines TRBV4-2 with TRBJ1-5; D not certain. This CDR3 has 14 amino acids. Germline CDR1 reads LGHNA; CDR2 reads YNFKEQ. V was shortened by 5 bases and J by 8 bases, with 16 bases between the two germline ends.

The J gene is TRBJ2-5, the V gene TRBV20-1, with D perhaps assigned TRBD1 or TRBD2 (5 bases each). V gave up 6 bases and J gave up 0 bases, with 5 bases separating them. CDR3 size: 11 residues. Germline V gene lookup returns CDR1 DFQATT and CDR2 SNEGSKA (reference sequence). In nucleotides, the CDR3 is TGCAGTGCGGGGGACCAAGAGACCCAGTACTTC. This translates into CSAGDQETQYF.

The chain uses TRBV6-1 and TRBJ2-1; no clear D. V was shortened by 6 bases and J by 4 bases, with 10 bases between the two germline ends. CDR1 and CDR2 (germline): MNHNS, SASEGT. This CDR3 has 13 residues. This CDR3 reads CASSLVLYNEQFF. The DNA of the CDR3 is TGTGCCAGCAGCCTGGTTCTATACAATGAGCAGTTCTTC.

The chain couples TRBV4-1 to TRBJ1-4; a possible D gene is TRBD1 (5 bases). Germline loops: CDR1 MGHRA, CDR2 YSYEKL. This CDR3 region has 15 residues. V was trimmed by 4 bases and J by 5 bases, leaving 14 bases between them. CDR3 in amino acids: CASSPSGTANEKLFF. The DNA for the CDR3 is TGCGCCAGCAGCCCTTCCGGGACGGCGAATGAAAAACTGTTTTTT.

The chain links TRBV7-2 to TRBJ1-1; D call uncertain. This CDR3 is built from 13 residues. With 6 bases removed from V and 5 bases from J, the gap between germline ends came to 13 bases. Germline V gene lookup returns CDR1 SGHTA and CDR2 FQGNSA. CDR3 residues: CASSSPLRTEAFF. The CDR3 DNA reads TGTGCCAGCAGTTCCCCCTTGAGAACTGAAGCTTTCTTT.

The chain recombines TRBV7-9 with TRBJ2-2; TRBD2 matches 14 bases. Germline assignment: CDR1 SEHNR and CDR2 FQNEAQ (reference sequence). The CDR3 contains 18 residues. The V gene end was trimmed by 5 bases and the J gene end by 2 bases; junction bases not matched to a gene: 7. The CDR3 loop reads CASSPRGLAGVNTGELFF. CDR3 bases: TGTGCCAGCAGCCCCCGGGGACTAGCGGGGGTTAACACCGGGGAGCTGTTTTTT.

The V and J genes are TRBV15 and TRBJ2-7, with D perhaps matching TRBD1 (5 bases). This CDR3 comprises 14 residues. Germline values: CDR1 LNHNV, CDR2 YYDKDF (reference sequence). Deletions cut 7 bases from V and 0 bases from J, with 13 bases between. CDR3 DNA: TGTGCCACCAAGGGGCAGCAGGCCTCCTACGAGCAGTACTTC. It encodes CATKGQQASYEQYF.

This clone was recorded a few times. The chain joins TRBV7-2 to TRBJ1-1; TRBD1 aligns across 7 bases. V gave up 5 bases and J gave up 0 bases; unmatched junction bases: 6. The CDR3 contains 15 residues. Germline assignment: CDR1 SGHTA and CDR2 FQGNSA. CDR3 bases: TGTGCCAGCAGCAAAGGGGACAGAGTGAACACTGAAGCTTTCTTT. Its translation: CASSKGDRVNTEAFF.

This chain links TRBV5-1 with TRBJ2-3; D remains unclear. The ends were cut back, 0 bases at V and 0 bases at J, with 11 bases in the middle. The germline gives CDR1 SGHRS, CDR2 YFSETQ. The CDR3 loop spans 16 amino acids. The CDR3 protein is CASSLAAASSTDTQYF. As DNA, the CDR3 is TGCGCCAGCAGCTTGGCCGCTGCCTCTAGCACAGATACGCAGTATTTT.

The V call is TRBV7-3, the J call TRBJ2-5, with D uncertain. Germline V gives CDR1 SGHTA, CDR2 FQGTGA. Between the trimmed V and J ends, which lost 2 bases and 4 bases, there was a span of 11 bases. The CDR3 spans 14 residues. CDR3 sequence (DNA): TGTGCCAGCAGCTTAGCCGCCACTCGAGAGACCCAGTACTTC. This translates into CASSLAATRETQYF. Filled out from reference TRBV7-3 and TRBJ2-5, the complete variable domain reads GAGVSQTPSNKVTEKGKYVELRCDPISGHTALYWYRQSLGQGPEFLIYFQGTGAADDSGLPNDRFFAVRPEGSVSTLKIQRTERGDSAVYLCASSLAATRETQYFGPGTRLLVL.

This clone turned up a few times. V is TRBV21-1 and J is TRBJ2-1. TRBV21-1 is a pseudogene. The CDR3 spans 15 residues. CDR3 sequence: CASSKFLGGRYEQFF. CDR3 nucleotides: TGTGCCAGCAGCAAATTCCTTGGGGGGCGGTATGAGCAGTTCTTC.

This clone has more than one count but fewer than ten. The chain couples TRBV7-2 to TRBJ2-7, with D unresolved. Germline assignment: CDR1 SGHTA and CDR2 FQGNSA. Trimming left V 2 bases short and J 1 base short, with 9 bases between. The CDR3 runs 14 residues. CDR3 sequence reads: CASSLSTASYEQYF. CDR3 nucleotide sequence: TGTGCCAGCAGCTTATCAACAGCATCCTACGAGCAGTACTTC.

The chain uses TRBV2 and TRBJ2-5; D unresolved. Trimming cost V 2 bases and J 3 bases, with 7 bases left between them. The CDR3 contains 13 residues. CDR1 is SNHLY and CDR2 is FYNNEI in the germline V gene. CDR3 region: CASSELGEETQYF. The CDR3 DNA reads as TGTGCCAGCAGTGAATTGGGCGAAGAGACCCAGTACTTC. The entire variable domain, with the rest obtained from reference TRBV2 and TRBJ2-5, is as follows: EPEVTQTPSHQVTQMGQEVILRCVPISNHLYFYWYRQILGQKVEFLVSFYNNEISEKSEIFDDQFSVERPDGSNFTLKIRSTKLEDSAMYFCASSELGEETQYFGPGTRLLVL.

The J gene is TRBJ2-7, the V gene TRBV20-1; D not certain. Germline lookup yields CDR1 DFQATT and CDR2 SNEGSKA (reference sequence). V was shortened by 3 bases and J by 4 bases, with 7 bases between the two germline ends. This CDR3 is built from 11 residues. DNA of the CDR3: TGCAGTGCTAGTAACGAGTACGAGCAGTACTTC. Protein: CSASNEYEQYF.

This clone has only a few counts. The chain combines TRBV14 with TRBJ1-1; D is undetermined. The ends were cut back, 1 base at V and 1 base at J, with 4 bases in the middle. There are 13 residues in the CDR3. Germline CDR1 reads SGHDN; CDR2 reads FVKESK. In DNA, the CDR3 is TGTGCCAGCAGCCAAGGCGGGAACACTGAAGCTTTCTTT. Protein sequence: CASSQGGNTEAFF.

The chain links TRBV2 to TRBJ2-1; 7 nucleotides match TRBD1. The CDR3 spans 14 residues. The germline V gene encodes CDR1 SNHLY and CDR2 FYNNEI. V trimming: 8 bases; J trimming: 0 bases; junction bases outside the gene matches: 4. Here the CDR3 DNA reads TGTGCCAGCCGGGGACAGAGCTCCTACAATGAGCAGTTCTTC. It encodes CASRGQSSYNEQFF.

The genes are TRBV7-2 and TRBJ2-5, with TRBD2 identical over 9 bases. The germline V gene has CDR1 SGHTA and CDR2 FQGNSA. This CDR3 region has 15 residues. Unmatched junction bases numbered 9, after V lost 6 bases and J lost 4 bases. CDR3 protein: CASRSFSGSAETQYF. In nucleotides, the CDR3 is TGTGCCAGCAGATCGTTTAGCGGGAGTGCAGAGACCCAGTACTTC.

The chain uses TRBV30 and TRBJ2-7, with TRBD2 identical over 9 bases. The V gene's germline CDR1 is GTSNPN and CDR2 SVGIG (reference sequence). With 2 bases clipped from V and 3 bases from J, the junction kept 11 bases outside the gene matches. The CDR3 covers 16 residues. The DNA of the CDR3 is TGTGCCTGGAGTTTCCCGCCGGCTAGCGGGAACTACGAGCAGTACTTC. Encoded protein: CAWSFPPASGNYEQYF.

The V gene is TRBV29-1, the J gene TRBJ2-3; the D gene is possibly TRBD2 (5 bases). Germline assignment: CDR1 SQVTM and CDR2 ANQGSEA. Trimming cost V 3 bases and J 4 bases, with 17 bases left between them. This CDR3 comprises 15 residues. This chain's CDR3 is CSVDYGSYGADTQYF. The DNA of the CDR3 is TGCAGCGTTGATTACGGCAGCTACGGGGCAGATACGCAGTATTTT.

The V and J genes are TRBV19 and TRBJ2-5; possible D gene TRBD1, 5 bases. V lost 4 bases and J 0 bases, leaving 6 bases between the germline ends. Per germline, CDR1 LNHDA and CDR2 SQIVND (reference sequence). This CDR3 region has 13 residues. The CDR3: CASSKGYQETQYF. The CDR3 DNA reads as TGTGCCAGTAGTAAGGGGTACCAAGAGACCCAGTACTTC.

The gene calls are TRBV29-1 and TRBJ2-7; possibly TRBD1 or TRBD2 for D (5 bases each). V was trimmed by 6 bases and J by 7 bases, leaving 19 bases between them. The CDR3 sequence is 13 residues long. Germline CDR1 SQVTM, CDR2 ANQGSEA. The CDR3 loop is CSVGRAGRREQYF. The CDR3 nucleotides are TGCAGCGTGGGGCGGGCAGGGCGTAGGGAGCAGTACTTC.

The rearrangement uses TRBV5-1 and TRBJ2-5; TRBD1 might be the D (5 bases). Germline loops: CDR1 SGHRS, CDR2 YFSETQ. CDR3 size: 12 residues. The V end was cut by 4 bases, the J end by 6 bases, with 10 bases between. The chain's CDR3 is CASSEGQKTQYF. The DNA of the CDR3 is TGCGCCAGCAGCGAAGGACAAAAGACCCAGTACTTC.

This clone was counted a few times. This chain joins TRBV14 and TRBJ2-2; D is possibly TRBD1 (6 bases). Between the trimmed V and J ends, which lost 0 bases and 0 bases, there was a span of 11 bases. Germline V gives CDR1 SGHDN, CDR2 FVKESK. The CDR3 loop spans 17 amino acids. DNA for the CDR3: TGTGCCAGCAGCCAAGAACGTAGGGGGTCGAACACCGGGGAGCTGTTTTTT. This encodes CASSQERRGSNTGELFF. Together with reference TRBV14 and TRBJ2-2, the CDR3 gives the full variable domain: EAGVTQFPSHSVIEKGQTVTLRCDPISGHDNLYWYRRVMGKEIKFLLHFVKESKQDESGMPNNRFLAERTGGTYSTLKVQPAELEDSGVYFCASSQERRGSNTGELFFGEGSRLTVL.

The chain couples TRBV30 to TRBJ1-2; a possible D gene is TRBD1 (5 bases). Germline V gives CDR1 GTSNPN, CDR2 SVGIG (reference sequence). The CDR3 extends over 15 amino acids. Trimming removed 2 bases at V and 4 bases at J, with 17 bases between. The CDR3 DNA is TGTGCCTGGAGTAAGGCCGGGACGGCCCTCTATGGCTACACCTTC. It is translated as CAWSKAGTALYGYTF.

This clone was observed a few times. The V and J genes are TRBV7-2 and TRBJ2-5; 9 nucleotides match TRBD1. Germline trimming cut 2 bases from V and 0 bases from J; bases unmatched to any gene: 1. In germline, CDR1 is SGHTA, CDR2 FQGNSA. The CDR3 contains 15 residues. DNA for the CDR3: TGTGCCAGCAGCTTATGGGACAGGGACCAAGAGACCCAGTACTTC. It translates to CASSLWDRDQETQYF.

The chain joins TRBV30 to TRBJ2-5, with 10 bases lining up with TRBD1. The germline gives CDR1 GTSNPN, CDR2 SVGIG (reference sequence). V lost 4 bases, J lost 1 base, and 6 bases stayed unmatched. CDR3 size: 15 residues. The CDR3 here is CAWTRTGGSQETQYF. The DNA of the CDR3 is TGTGCCTGGACCAGGACAGGGGGTTCCCAAGAGACCCAGTACTTC.

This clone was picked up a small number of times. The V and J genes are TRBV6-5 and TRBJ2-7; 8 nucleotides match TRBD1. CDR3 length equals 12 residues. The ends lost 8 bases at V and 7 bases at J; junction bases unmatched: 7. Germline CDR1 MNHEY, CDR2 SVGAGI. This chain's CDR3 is CASLDRAGEQYF. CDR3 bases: TGTGCCAGCCTGGACAGGGCCGGAGAGCAGTACTTC.

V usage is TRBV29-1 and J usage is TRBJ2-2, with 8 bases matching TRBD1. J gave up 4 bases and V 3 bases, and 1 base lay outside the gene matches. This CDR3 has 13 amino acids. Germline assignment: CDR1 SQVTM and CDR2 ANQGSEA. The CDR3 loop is CSVDRGLTGELFF. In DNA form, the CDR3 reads TGCAGCGTTGACAGGGGGCTCACCGGGGAGCTGTTTTTT.

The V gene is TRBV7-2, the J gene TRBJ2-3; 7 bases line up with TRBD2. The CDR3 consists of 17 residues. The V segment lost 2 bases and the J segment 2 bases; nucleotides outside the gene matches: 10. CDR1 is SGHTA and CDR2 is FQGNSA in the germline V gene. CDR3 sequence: CASSLKTGLGHTDTQYF. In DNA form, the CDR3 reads TGTGCCAGCAGCTTAAAAACAGGACTAGGCCACACAGATACGCAGTATTTT.